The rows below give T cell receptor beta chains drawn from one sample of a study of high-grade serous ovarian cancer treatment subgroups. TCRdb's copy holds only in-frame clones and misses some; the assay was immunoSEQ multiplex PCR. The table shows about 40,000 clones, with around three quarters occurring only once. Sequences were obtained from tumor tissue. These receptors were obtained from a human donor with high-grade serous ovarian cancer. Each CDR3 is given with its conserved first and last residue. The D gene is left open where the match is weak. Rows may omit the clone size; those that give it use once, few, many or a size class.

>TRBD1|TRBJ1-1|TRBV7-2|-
TGTGCCAGCATCCCAAGGGCAGGGGGCGCGATAGCTTTCTTT
CASIPRAGGAIAFF
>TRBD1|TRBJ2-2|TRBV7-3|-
TGTGCCAGCAGCTTAAGGGGACAGTCCGGGGAGCTGTTTTTT
CASSLRGQSGELFF
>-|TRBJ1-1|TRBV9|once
TGTGCCAGCAGCGTAGGAGGGTCCACTGAAGCTTTCTTT
CASSVGGSTEAFF
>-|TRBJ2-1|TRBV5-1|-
TGCGCCAGCTCATCACCCCCTAGCGCCGAGCAGTTCTTC
CASSSPPSAEQFF
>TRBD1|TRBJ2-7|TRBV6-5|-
TGTGCCAGCAGGCCGGGACAGGGCTTTGGTAGGCAGTACTTC
CASRPGQGFGRQYF
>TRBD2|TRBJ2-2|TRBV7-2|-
TGTGCCAGCAGCTTAACAGTTTTAGCGGGAGTCGGGGAGCTGTTTTTT
CASSLTVLAGVGELFF
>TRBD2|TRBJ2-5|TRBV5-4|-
TGTGCCAGCAGCTTGACGGCGGGGGGAGAGACCCAGTACTTC
CASSLTAGGETQYF
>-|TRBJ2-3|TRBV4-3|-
TGCGCCAGCAGCCAAGATTCAGATACGCAGTATTTT
CASSQDSDTQYF
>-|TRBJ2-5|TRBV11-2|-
TGTGCCAGCAGCTTAGATCCCCAAGGGCAGCAAGAGACCCAGTACTTC
CASSLDPQGQQETQYF
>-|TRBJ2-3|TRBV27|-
TGTGCCAGCAGTCTTGCTAGCACAGATACGCAGTATTTT
CASSLASTDTQYF
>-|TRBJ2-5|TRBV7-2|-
TGTGCCAGCAGCTTAAGGGTAGAAGAGACCCAGTACTTC
CASSLRVEETQYF
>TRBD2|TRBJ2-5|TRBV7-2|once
TGTGCCAGCACGTCGGGACTAGCGGGAGGTCCCCAAGAGACCCAGTACTTC
CASTSGLAGGPQETQYF
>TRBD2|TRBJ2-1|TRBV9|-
TGTGCCAGCAGCCTTACTAGCGGGGGATACAATGAGCAGTTCTTC
CASSLTSGGYNEQFF
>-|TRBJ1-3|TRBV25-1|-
TGTGCCAGCTCCCGGGGAAGCTCTGGAAACACCATATATTTT
CASSRGSSGNTIYF
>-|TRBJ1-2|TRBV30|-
TGTGCCTGGAGTGCTGGGACCGCGTATGGCTACACCTTC
CAWSAGTAYGYTF
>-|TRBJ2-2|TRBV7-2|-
TGTGCCAGCAGCCCCTTGGGGGCAGCCGGGGAGCTGTTTTTT
CASSPLGAAGELFF
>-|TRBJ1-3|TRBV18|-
TGTGCCAGCTCGCTTAACCGGGTGAGGATCTCTGGAAACACCATATATTTT
CASSLNRVRISGNTIYF
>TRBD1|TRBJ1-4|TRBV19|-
TGTGCCAGTAGTACTTCGACAGGGAGCTCATCTAATGAAAAACTGTTTTTT
CASSTSTGSSSNEKLFF
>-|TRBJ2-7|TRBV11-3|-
TGTGCCAGCAGCTATCCCTTCAACGAGCAGTACTTC
CASSYPFNEQYF